This T cell receptor beta chain came from a study of technical replicates of blood from four donors. Germline V gives CDR1 SGHVS, CDR2 FNYEAQ. The CDR3 covers 15 residues. Trimming stripped 2 bases from V and 5 bases from J, with 12 bases between. TCRdb's copy holds only in-frame clones and misses some; the assay was immunoSEQ multiplex PCR. The sample contains about 75,000 clones, around 97% of which appear only once. This clonotype was obtained from a human donor in good health. Material for sequencing was T cells isolated from PBMCs. This chain uses TRBV7-6 with TRBJ2-2; D might be TRBD1 (5 bases). CDR3 amino acids: CASSLRPQGTGELFF. The CDR3 DNA follows: TGTGCCAGCAGCTTACGACCGCAGGGTACCGGGGAGCTGTTTTTT.